This is a list of T cell receptor beta chains from one sample in a study of post-analysis software for immune sequencing data. TCRdb re-derived calls from the PCR reads in MiXCR, one entry per CDR3 protein. This repertoire shows hundreds of thousands of distinct CDR3 sequences, approximately 30% found once; its top ten account for roughly 0.57%. Sequencing was performed on blood. The receptors originated from a girl aged 5-17 years with multiple sclerosis. Each CDR3 is given with its conserved first and last residue. The D gene is left open where the match is weak. Clone size is shown for a subset of rows, as once, few, many or a class of expanded clone.

>NA|TRBJ2-7|NA|TRBV6-1
CASSQQGCYEQYF
TGTGCCAGCAGCCAACAGGGATGCTACGAGCAGTACTTC
>TRBD2|TRBJ2-6|few|TRBV10-3
CAIPVRAGRASGANVLTF
TGTGCCATCCCGGTCAGGGCTGGGAGGGCCTCTGGGGCCAACGTCCTGACTTTC
>NA|TRBJ2-6|NA|TRBV9
CASSPRTGFSSGANVLTF
TGTGCCAGCAGCCCCCGGACGGGATTTAGCTCTGGGGCCAACGTCCTGACTTTC
>NA|TRBJ2-3|few|TRBV5-6
CASSFRVRGDTQYF
TGTGCCAGCAGCTTCAGGGTCAGGGGAGATACGCAGTATTTT
>TRBD2|TRBJ2-3|once|TRBV7-9
CASSPNVREGLGDTQYF
TGTGCCAGCAGCCCCAATGTCCGGGAGGGCCTGGGAGATACGCAGTATTTT
>TRBD1|TRBJ2-3|once|TRBV29-1
CSVEARDRGRTDTQYF
TGCAGCGTTGAAGCCCGTGACAGGGGGCGCACAGATACGCAGTATTTT
>NA|TRBJ2-5|NA|TRBV6-6
CASSCVQETQYF
TGTGCCAGCAGTTGCGTCCAAGAGACCCAGTACTTC
>TRBD2|TRBJ2-7|NA|TRBV6-1
CASSEEGGRYYEQYF
TGTGCCAGCAGTGAAGAGGGCGGGAGGTATTACGAGCAGTACTTC
>NA|TRBJ2-7|NA|TRBV5-1
CASSLNTVPSYEQYF
TGCGCCAGCAGCTTAAACACCGTCCCCTCCTACGAGCAGTACTTC
>NA|TRBJ2-7|few|TRBV4-3
CASSLERGDEQYF
TGCGCCAGCAGCCTCGAACGCGGGGACGAGCAGTACTTC
>TRBD2|TRBJ2-3|NA|TRBV6-2/TRBV6-3
CASSLPLSGSTDTQYF
TGTGCCAGCAGCTTACCCCTTAGCGGGAGCACAGATACGCAGTATTTT